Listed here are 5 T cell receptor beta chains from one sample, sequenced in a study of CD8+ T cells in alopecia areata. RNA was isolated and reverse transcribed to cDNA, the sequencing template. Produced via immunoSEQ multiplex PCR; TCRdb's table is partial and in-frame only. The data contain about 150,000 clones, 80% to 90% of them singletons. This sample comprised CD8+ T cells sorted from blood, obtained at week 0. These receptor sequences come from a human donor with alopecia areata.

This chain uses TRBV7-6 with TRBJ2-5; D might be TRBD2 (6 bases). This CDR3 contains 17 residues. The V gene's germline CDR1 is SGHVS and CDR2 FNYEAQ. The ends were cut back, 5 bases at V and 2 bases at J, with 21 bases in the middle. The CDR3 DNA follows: TGTGCCAGCAGCATCTATTTCGGGGGAGAGGGACAAGAGACCCAGTACTTC. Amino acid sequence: CASSIYFGGEGQETQYF.

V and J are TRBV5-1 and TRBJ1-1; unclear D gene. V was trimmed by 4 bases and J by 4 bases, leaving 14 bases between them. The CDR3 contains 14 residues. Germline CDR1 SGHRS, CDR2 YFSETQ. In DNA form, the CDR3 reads TGCGCCAGCAGCCCCGAGGAGGGTTTCACTGAAGCTTTCTTT. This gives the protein CASSPEEGFTEAFF.

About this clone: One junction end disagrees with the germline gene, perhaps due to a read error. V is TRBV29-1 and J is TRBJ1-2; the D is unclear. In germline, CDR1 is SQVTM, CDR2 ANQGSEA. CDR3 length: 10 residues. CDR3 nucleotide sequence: TGCAGCGTTTCTGATTACGGCCAATCCTTC. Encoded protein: CSVSDYGQSF. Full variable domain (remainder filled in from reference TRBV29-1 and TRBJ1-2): SAVISQKPSRDICQRGTSLTIQCQVDSQVTMMFWYRQQPGQSLTLIATANQGSEATYESGFVIDKFPISRPNLTFSTLTVSNMSPEDSSIYLCSVSDYGQSFGSGTRLTVV.

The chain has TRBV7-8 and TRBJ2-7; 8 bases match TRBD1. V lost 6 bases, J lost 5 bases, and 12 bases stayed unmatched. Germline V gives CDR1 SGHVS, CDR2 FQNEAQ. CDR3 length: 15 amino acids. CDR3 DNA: TGTGCCAGCAGTCCCAGGGGGACAGGATACAACGAGCAGTACTTC. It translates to CASSPRGTGYNEQYF.

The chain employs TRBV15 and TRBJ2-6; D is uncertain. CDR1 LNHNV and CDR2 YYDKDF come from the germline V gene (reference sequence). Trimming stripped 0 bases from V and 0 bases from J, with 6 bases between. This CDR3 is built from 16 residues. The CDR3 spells CATSRERGSGANVLTF. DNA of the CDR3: TGTGCCACCAGCAGAGAAAGAGGCTCTGGGGCCAACGTCCTGACTTTC.